Below, 11 T cell receptor beta chains from the same sample are listed, as sequenced in a study of T cells expressing NK-cell markers. TCRdb re-called the 5' RACE reads; every CDR3 protein appears as one record, without DNA. The record lists about 300,000 distinct CDR3 sequences, of which the ten most abundant hold 4% to 5%. The material sequenced was blood T cells: a sorted CD56 or NKG2C T cell subset, CD4+ or CD8+ T cells, or bulk PBMC T cells (not recorded which). These receptors came from a woman between 18 and 75 years old in good health.

The chain joins TRBV14 to TRBJ2-1; TCRdb designates TRBD1, a call that cannot be tested without DNA. This CDR3 comprises 16 residues. Germline V CDR1 and CDR2: SGHDN, FVKESK. The CDR3 is CASSQDRGLAYNEQFF.

The CDR3: CASSTRDRGVGELFF. J is TRBJ2-2 and V is TRBV12-3 or TRBV12-4; TCRdb's D call, TRBD1, is unchecked because there is no DNA. The CDR3 consists of 15 residues.

The chain uses TRBV10-3 and TRBJ1-1; the TCRdb D gene call, TRBD1, has no DNA to confirm it. This CDR3 has 11 residues. The V gene's germline CDR1 is ENHRY and CDR2 SYGVKD. This chain's CDR3 is CAIKGESEAFF.

The rearrangement uses TRBV4-3 and TRBJ1-1. CDR1 and CDR2 from the germline V gene are LGHNA and YSLEER. The CDR3 spans 16 residues. The CDR3 reads CASSQVSGTRNTEAFF.

The chain uses TRBV28 and TRBJ1-6. CDR3 length: 15 amino acids. The germline gives CDR1 MDHEN, CDR2 SYDVKM. CDR3 sequence reads: CASSTPAAHNSPLHF.

This rearrangement joins TRBV5-1 to TRBJ2-3; there is no DNA to check the TCRdb D call of TRBD2. The V gene's germline CDR1 is SGHRS and CDR2 YFSETQ. CDR3 length equals 15 residues. CDR3 in amino acids: CASSLASGGADTQYF.

The chain carries TRBV10-1 and TRBJ2-1; TCRdb's assignment of TRBD2 cannot be checked, as there is no DNA. This CDR3 is 14 amino acids long. CDR1 WNHNN and CDR2 SYGVQD come from the germline V gene (reference sequence). CDR3 protein: CATARGRGMNEQFF.

The rearrangement joins TRBV20-1 to TRBJ2-1; the D call from TCRdb, TRBD2, cannot be confirmed without DNA. Per the germline V gene, CDR1 is DFQATT and CDR2 is SNEGSKA (reference sequence). This CDR3 is 13 amino acids long. CDR3 sequence: CSVESRKYNEQFF.

The J gene is TRBJ1-1, the V gene TRBV5-1; TCRdb's D gene call, TRBD1, goes unchecked for lack of DNA. There are 13 residues in the CDR3. CDR1 is SGHRS and CDR2 is YFSETQ in the germline V gene. CDR3 protein: CASAPDRAAGAFF.

This sequence joins TRBV6-2 or TRBV6-3 and TRBJ2-3; TCRdb names TRBD2, which stays unverified in the absence of DNA. The germline V gene encodes CDR1 MNHEY and CDR2 SVGEGT. The CDR3 extends over 17 amino acids. The CDR3 reads CASSYPAWRAAPDTQYF.

The CDR3 reads CASSHWGQPQHF. V usage is TRBV12-3 or TRBV12-4 and J usage is TRBJ1-5. The CDR3 is 12 amino acids.